The clone carrying this T cell receptor (beta chain) was detected many times. As yet, its antigen is unknown. Unique molecular identifiers were incorporated during preparation of the TCRbeta library. TCRdb called the PCR reads again in MiXCR, with one record for every CDR3 protein. The sample yields 490,000 or so distinct CDR3 sequences, roughly 10% seen once. These data belong to a study of T-cell reconstitution after alpha-beta-depleted transplantation in children. Germline V gene lookup returns CDR1 MNHEY and CDR2 SMNVEV (reference sequence). The V and J ends lost 0 bases and 4 bases respectively, with 12 bases between them. The CDR3 totals 15 residues. Overall study findings and caveats: For some patients, TCRbeta diversity was high at day 60 because of recipient T cells and thymic progenitors that survived. One year post-transplant, T-cell counts and diversity were largely derived from T cells produced anew.

The sequencing used PBMCs, collected before TCRalphabeta/CD19-depleted stem cell transplant. The V and J genes are TRBV27 and TRBJ2-5; D perhaps matches TRBD2 (5 bases). This TCR was recovered from a child under 10 years old with inherited bone marrow failure, due to receive a stem cell transplant. In nucleotides, the CDR3 is TGTGCCAGCAGTTTATCGGGATTGAGCGGAGAGACCCAGTACTTC. This encodes CASSLSGLSGETQYF.